These 22 T cell receptor beta chains were all obtained from the same sample, sequenced in a study of blood T cell repertoires in COVID-19 (dated by TCRdb to about 2020). The receptor library was made with the immunoSEQ multiplex PCR assay. Not all clones reach the TCRdb copy of this immuneACCESS table, which keeps in-frame sequences only. Checked studies attribute under half of the gap to unresolved V genes and leave the rest unexplained. For this sample there are around 100,000 clones; roughly 80% appear just once. 7.9% of the sample comes from the top ten. The sequenced sample was peripheral blood. These receptors were collected from a man aged 70-80 years with acute or convalescent COVID-19.

The chain is built from TRBV28 and TRBJ2-3; 7 nucleotides align to TRBD1. CDR1 MDHEN and CDR2 SYDVKM come from the germline V gene. The CDR3 sequence is 16 residues long. V lost 4 bases, J lost 4 bases, and 11 bases stayed unmatched. The CDR3 DNA reads TGTGCCAGCAGTTCCGACAGGGTAATCTCCTCAGATACGCAGTATTTT. Translating it yields CASSSDRVISSDTQYF.

The rearrangement links TRBV6-5 to TRBJ1-2, with 9 bases that match TRBD1. The CDR3 loop spans 13 amino acids. CDR1 and CDR2 from the germline V gene are MNHEY and SVGAGI. Trimming removed 6 bases from V and 6 bases from J; junction bases left unmatched: 5. CDR3 nucleotide sequence: TGTGCCAGCAGGGACAGGGGAGGAGATGGCTACACCTTC. It yields the protein CASRDRGGDGYTF.

The chain carries TRBV9 and TRBJ1-3, with D hard to call. V lost 0 bases and J lost 3, with 16 bases in between. Germline lookup yields CDR1 SGDLS and CDR2 YYNGEE. CDR3 length: 17 residues. The CDR3 coding sequence is TGTGCCAGCAGCGTAGATGGCCCGGGGTTCTATGGAAACACCATATATTTT. Translated: CASSVDGPGFYGNTIYF.

The chain carries TRBV9 and TRBJ1-2; 11 bases line up with TRBD1. Unmatched junction bases numbered 6, after V lost 2 bases and J lost 0 bases. CDR3 length equals 17 residues. The germline V gene encodes CDR1 SGDLS and CDR2 YYNGEE. This CDR3 is CASSVTEGQGANYGYTF. The CDR3, as DNA: TGTGCCAGCAGCGTTACGGAGGGACAGGGGGCTAACTATGGCTACACCTTC.

The chain employs TRBV5-1 and TRBJ1-6, with 7 bases identical to TRBD1. This CDR3 is built from 16 residues. Germline CDR1 reads SGHRS; CDR2 reads YFSETQ. J gave up 6 bases and V 5 bases, and 11 bases lay outside the gene matches. The CDR3 sequence: CASRRGTEFLNSPLHF. In nucleotides, the CDR3 is TGCGCCAGCAGAAGGGGGACAGAATTTCTTAATTCACCCCTCCACTTT.

J is TRBJ1-2 and V is TRBV28, with a weak D call TRBD1 (5 bases). Germline V lookup: CDR1 MDHEN, CDR2 SYDVKM. V was cut by 6 bases and J by 7 bases, with 15 bases left in between. The CDR3 length is 13 residues. The CDR3 region has the DNA TGTGCCAGCAGCACTACAGGTCGGCTTGGCTACACCTTC. Translated, it gives CASSTTGRLGYTF.

V usage is TRBV6-6 and J usage is TRBJ2-2; 9 bases line up with TRBD1. The CDR3 loop spans 15 amino acids. Looked up from germline, CDR1 is MNHNY and CDR2 is SVGAGI (reference sequence). The J segment lost 6 bases and the V segment lost 6 bases, leaving 8 bases of the junction unmatched. CDR3 DNA sequence: TGTGCCAGCAGAAGGGGACAGGGCTTTTCCGGGGAGCTGTTTTTT. Residues: CASRRGQGFSGELFF.

The genes are TRBV4-2 and TRBJ1-1, with 8 bases that match TRBD1. The CDR3 is made up of 15 amino acids. V lost 0 bases, J lost 5 bases, and 5 bases stayed unmatched. Germline V lookup: CDR1 LGHNA, CDR2 YNFKEQ. The CDR3 region is CASSQENRGGTEAFF. The CDR3 DNA sequence: TGTGCCAGCAGCCAAGAGAACAGGGGGGGTACTGAAGCTTTCTTT.

A few counts support this clone. This chain joins TRBV18 and TRBJ1-1; no reliable D call. Trimming removed 2 bases from V and 2 bases from J, with 3 bases in between. Germline-derived CDR1 and CDR2 are KGHSH and LQKENI. The CDR3 loop spans 12 amino acids. In DNA form, the CDR3 reads TGTGCCAGCTCACCAATAAACACTGAAGCTTTCTTT. As protein: CASSPINTEAFF.

The chain recombines TRBV5-1 with TRBJ1-2, with D uncertain. The V and J ends lost 5 bases and 1 base respectively, with 12 bases between them. CDR3 length: 14 residues. Germline-derived CDR1 and CDR2 are SGHRS and YFSETQ. For the CDR3, the DNA is TGCGCCAGCAGAAGAAGGGAGGATAACTATGGCTACACCTTC. Encoded protein: CASRRREDNYGYTF.

The gene calls are TRBV18 and TRBJ2-1; no clear D gene. CDR3 length: 13 residues. In germline, CDR1 is KGHSH, CDR2 LQKENI. The V and J ends lost 3 bases and 3 bases respectively, with 6 bases between them. CDR3 loop: CASSPQDYNEQFF. The CDR3 coding sequence is TGTGCCAGCTCACCTCAGGACTACAATGAGCAGTTCTTC.

The J gene is TRBJ1-6, the V gene TRBV15; D gene unclear. V shed 3 bases and J shed 9 bases, with 18 bases lying between them. The CDR3 has 16 amino acids. Germline V gives CDR1 LNHNV, CDR2 YYDKDF (reference sequence). The CDR3 protein is CATSSGSIRSGSPLHF. The CDR3 region has the DNA TGTGCCACCAGCAGTGGCAGCATAAGATCGGGTTCACCCCTCCACTTT.

The chain joins TRBV12-3 or TRBV12-4 to TRBJ2-2, with 7 bases aligning to TRBD2. V lost 7 bases and J lost 5; bases outside the gene matches: 4. The CDR3 length is 13 residues. Here the CDR3 reads CASTLGGTGELFF. Written as DNA, the CDR3 is TGTGCCAGCACCCTCGGGGGGACCGGGGAGCTGTTTTTT.

The chain joins TRBV6-5 to TRBJ2-2; TRBD1 aligns across 10 bases. From germline, CDR1 is MNHEY and CDR2 SVGAGI. V lost 8 bases to trimming and J lost 5 bases; unmatched junction nucleotides: 8. This CDR3 contains 15 residues. The CDR3 DNA is TGTGCCAGCTCAGGACAGGGGGTAATGACCGGGGAGCTGTTTTTT. Amino acid sequence: CASSGQGVMTGELFF.

The V gene is TRBV28, the J gene TRBJ2-4; D may be TRBD1 (6 bases). V was shortened by 5 bases and J by 0 bases, with 17 bases between the two germline ends. CDR3 size: 17 residues. Germline-derived CDR1 and CDR2 are MDHEN and SYDVKM. Here the CDR3 reads CASSPSTGLVAKNIQYF. In DNA form, the CDR3 reads TGTGCCAGCAGTCCCTCGACAGGACTTGTAGCCAAAAACATTCAGTACTTC. Full variable domain (outside the CDR3, taken from reference TRBV28 and TRBJ2-4): DVKVTQSSRYLVKRTGEKVFLECVQDMDHENMFWYRQDPGLGLRLIYFSYDVKMKEKGDIPEGYSVSREKKERFSLILESASTNQTSMYLCASSPSTGLVAKNIQYFGAGTRLSVL.

In its sample, this clone was seen a few times. Here the CDR3 DNA reads TGCGCCAGCAGCCAAGAACAGGGAAGAGGCTACGAGCAGTACTTC. Its translation: CASSQEQGRGYEQYF. The rearrangement joins TRBV4-1 to TRBJ2-7; D perhaps matches TRBD1 (6 bases). The CDR3 is 15 residues long. Germline CDR1 reads MGHRA; CDR2 reads YSYEKL. Trimming took 0 bases from V and 3 from J, leaving 12 bases between them.

This chain uses TRBV10-1 with TRBJ2-2, with 9 bases identical to TRBD2. Germline values: CDR1 WNHNN, CDR2 SYGVQD (reference sequence). Trimming removed 6 bases from V and 6 bases from J; junction bases left unmatched: 11. This CDR3 is 16 amino acids long. The CDR3 DNA reads as TGCGCCAGCAGGAGGTTTGGACTAGCGATCCCCGGGGAGCTGTTTTTT. It translates to CASRRFGLAIPGELFF.

The chain couples TRBV19 to TRBJ2-2; D possibly corresponds to TRBD1 (6 bases). Germline loops: CDR1 LNHDA, CDR2 SQIVND (reference sequence). The CDR3 runs to 14 residues. Trimming cost V 7 bases and J 5 bases, with 14 bases left between them. The DNA for the CDR3 is TGTGCCAGTAAAAGTTGGACAGCTACCGGGGAGCTGTTTTTT. As protein: CASKSWTATGELFF.

This chain connects TRBV29-1 to TRBJ1-2; D gene unclear. V lost 2 bases to trimming and J lost 4 bases, with 11 bases between them. Germline CDR1 reads SQVTM; CDR2 reads ANQGSEA. CDR3 length equals 13 residues. The CDR3 sequence: CSVELQARYGYTF. Here the CDR3 DNA reads TGCAGCGTTGAACTCCAGGCCCGCTATGGCTACACCTTC.

This chain connects TRBV28 to TRBJ1-2, with D unresolved. The CDR3 consists of 13 residues. CDR1 and CDR2 (germline): MDHEN, SYDVKM. V was trimmed by 2 bases and J by 3 bases, leaving 7 bases between them. Here the CDR3 reads CASSLKLYYGYTF. Here the CDR3 DNA reads TGTGCCAGCAGTTTAAAACTCTACTATGGCTACACCTTC.

The rearrangement uses TRBV6-5 and TRBJ2-7; D may be TRBD1 (6 bases). Germline assignment: CDR1 MNHEY and CDR2 SVGAGI. The length of the CDR3 is 14 residues. Trimming shortened V by 6 bases and J by 5 bases, and 17 bases separated the two germline ends. The CDR3 DNA reads TGTGCCAGCAGGACCCACAGGGAAACCCACGAGCAGTACTTC. Encoded protein: CASRTHRETHEQYF.

This clone was observed once. V and J are TRBV5-1 and TRBJ1-3; tentatively, D is TRBD1 (6 bases). CDR1 is SGHRS and CDR2 is YFSETQ in the germline V gene. The CDR3 length is 16 residues. Trimming cost V 4 bases and J 0 bases, with 14 bases left between them. The CDR3 loop is CASSGRDTSSGNTIYF. The CDR3 bases are TGCGCCAGCAGCGGAAGGGACACGAGCTCTGGAAACACCATATATTTT.